This TCR beta chain was sequenced in a study of control samples from healthy donors and cancer patients. TCRdb's copy holds only in-frame clones and misses some; the assay was immunoSEQ multiplex PCR. The repertoire includes 84,000 or so clones, 90% to 95% of them detected once, and 15% to 18% sits in the top ten. Sequencing was carried out using blood. The TCR was taken from a man aged 25 to 40 in good health.

In nucleotides, the CDR3 is TGTGCCAGCTCACCACCGCTAGCGGGGGTTGAGACCCAGTACTTC. Translating gives CASSPPLAGVETQYF. The J gene is TRBJ2-5, the V gene TRBV18, with 10 bases that match TRBD2. V lost 0 bases, J lost 5 bases, and 3 bases stayed unmatched. Germline assignment: CDR1 KGHSH and CDR2 LQKENI. The CDR3 has 15 amino acids. The whole variable domain, filled in from reference TRBV18 and TRBJ2-5, reads NAGVMQNPRHLVRRRGQEARLRCSPMKGHSHVYWYRQLPEEGLKFMVYLQKENIIDESGMPKERFSAEFPKEGPSILRIQQVVRGDSAAYFCASSPPLAGVETQYFGPGTRLLVL.